A selection of T cell receptor beta chains follows, all from one sample in a study of blood T cell repertoires in COVID-19. Some clones are missing from TCRdb's copy, which holds only in-frame ones; the method was immunoSEQ multiplex PCR. The sample contains around 190,000 clones, roughly 79% of which appear only once. The sequencing sample was made of peripheral blood. The receptor set was obtained from a woman aged 35 to 49 with COVID-19, enrolled during active disease. The conserved cysteine and the conserved F or W are not part of the CDR3 here.

>TRBV19|TRBJ1-5|13
ASSITGFGNQPQH
>TRBV6-4|TRBJ2-6|12
ASARGSGANVLT
>TRBV11-1|TRBJ2-1|13
ASSPPSGRDNEQF
>TRBV5-1|TRBJ1-2|12
ASSLAVTGDGYT
>TRBV24-1|TRBJ2-1|17
ATSDSSFRGTGGIYEQF
>TRBV10-3|TRBJ1-2|9
AISEQITYT
>TRBV7-2|TRBJ2-7|12
ASSLSQGSYEQY
>TRBV28|TRBJ2-7|13
ASSPTVGGSYEQY
>TRBV20-1|TRBJ2-1|9
SARLVNEQF
>TRBV3-1/TRBV3-2|TRBJ2-3|14
ASSQIGQGKTDTQY
>TRBV18|TRBJ1-2|12
ASSPRDKGYGYT
>TRBV30|TRBJ2-3|12
AWNKVDQADTQY
>TRBV7-7|TRBJ2-1|11
ASSYAGEHEQF
>TRBV7-9|TRBJ2-2|13
ASSFGTGVAGELF
>TRBV19|TRBJ2-7|12
ASSPSSGSYEQY
>TRBV29-1|TRBJ2-1|10
SVRRAYNEQF
>TRBV9|TRBJ2-2|15
ASSNRWTSENTGELF
>TRBV29-1|TRBJ1-4|11
SVRQGWDEKLF
>TRBV7-3|TRBJ2-7|11
ASSLIGTGEQY
>TRBV28|TRBJ2-7|13
ASSKGWGGDYEQY
>TRBV27|TRBJ1-1|16
ASSLHGTGEGTNTEAF
>TRBV7-9|TRBJ2-2|16
ASSLASVLAGSGGELF
>TRBV19|TRBJ2-5|13
ASKGSGLGQETQY
>TRBV2|TRBJ1-4|13
ASSLSGASNEKLF
>TRBV29-1|TRBJ2-3|13
SVWVNRGPPDTQY
>TRBV19|TRBJ2-1|14
ASSILLGQGYNEQF
>TRBV28|TRBJ2-3|12
ASSGTSGSATQY
>TRBV9|TRBJ1-6|14
ASSVGGGTGVSPLH
>TRBV19|TRBJ1-1|12
ASSASTLNTEAF
>TRBV3-1/TRBV3-2|TRBJ1-2|13
ASSQDPRTGYGYT
>TRBV25-1|TRBJ1-1|13
ASSSQTGPILGAF
>TRBV4-1|TRBJ1-2|14
ASRQWGGQGNYGYT
>TRBV24-1|TRBJ2-3|11
ATSDRLVDTQY
>TRBV29-1|TRBJ1-1|14
SVVGSPGTGNTEAF
>TRBV7-3|TRBJ2-3|13
ASSHPGTSTDTQY
>TRBV25-1|TRBJ1-2|12
ASSELRRGRGYT
>TRBV13|TRBJ2-3|13
ASSLRQGSTDTQY
>TRBV6-5|TRBJ1-4|13
ASSSPEAGGEKLF
>TRBV28|TRBJ2-5|12
ASTLGGKLETQY
>TRBV2|TRBJ2-1|9
ASVSGGAEF
>TRBV5-6|TRBJ1-2|12
ASSQGALDYGYT
>TRBV20-1|TRBJ2-7|9
SATETYEQY
>TRBV2|TRBJ2-1|20
ASSSGRGARDSGRALYNEQF
>TRBV29-1|TRBJ2-7|15
SVGGGRAQQGSYEQY
>TRBV6-4|TRBJ2-6|13
ASSRDSVPGAVLT
>TRBV30|TRBJ1-1|9
AWKAGYEAF
>TRBV4-2|TRBJ1-4|13
ASSQKQGPSEKLF
>TRBV11-2|TRBJ2-7|11
ASSQAGVNEQY
>TRBV6-5|TRBJ2-2|10
ASHSYTGELF
>TRBV30|TRBJ1-1|11
AWTGLTNTEAF
>TRBV30|TRBJ1-3|12
AWSSGSSGNTIY
>TRBV9|TRBJ1-2|13
ASSVVAGTLGGYT
>TRBV7-3|TRBJ2-1|7
ASRREQF
>TRBV19|TRBJ2-3|12
ASSISRAGDTQY
>TRBV15|TRBJ2-1|15
ATSRGSEGGPYNEQF
>TRBV7-9|TRBJ1-2|13
ASSSILGQGYGYT
>TRBV27|TRBJ1-2|15
ASSLSHGDRANYGYT